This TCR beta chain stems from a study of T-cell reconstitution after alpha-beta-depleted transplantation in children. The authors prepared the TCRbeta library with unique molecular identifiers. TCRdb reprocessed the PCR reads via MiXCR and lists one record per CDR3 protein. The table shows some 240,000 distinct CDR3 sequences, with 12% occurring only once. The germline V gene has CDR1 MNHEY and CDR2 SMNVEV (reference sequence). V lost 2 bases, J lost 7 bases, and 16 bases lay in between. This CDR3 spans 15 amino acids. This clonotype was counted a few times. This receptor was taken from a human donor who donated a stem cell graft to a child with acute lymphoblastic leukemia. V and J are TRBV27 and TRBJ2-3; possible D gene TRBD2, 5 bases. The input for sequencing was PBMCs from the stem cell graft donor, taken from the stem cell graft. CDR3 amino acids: CASSLRTQLHHTQYF. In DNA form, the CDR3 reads TGTGCCAGCAGTTTAAGGACTCAGCTCCATCATACGCAGTATTTT.